Detailed here is one TCR beta chain. The CDR3 consists of 12 residues. The V and J ends lost 5 bases and 5 bases respectively, with 9 bases between them. This sample is part of a study of blood T cell repertoires in COVID-19. Study-level background: Italy, Spain and the United States were the sources of the convalescent and acute COVID-19 samples.

TCRdb keeps only in-frame clones here, not all; method: immunoSEQ multiplex PCR. The table lists some 130,000 clones, around nine tenths of them singletons, with more than 9.5% in the top ten. Material: peripheral blood. The gene calls are TRBV12-3 or TRBV12-4 and TRBJ1-1; D perhaps matches TRBD1 (5 bases). The receptor was derived from a woman in her seventies with COVID-19, enrolled during active disease. As DNA, the CDR3 is TGTGCCAGCAGTGTAAAGGGGACTGAAGCTTTCTTT. Protein product: CASSVKGTEAFF.